The table lists the clone carrying this TCR beta chain with a few counts. This sample was taken from a study of CD8 T cells in Susac syndrome. CDR3 length: 13 residues. J gave up 3 bases and V 1 base, and 0 bases lay outside the gene matches. Per germline, CDR1 SGHTS and CDR2 YDEGEE. RNA in amounts of about 0.45 to 1 ug was reverse transcribed with random hexamers. Each CDR3 protein is one row after TCRdb ran MiXCR on the immunoSEQ multiplex PCR reads. The top ten clones hold approximately 0.22% of a sample with 100,000 to 150,000 distinct CDR3 sequences, 90% to 95% of them seen once. The J gene is TRBJ2-5, the V gene TRBV5-8, with 7 bases aligning to TRBD1. The TCR sequence derives from a human donor with Susac syndrome. Specimen: CD8+ T cells from PBMCs. As DNA, the CDR3 is TGTGCCAGCAGCTTGACAGGGGAAGAGACCCAGTACTTC. Amino acids: CASSLTGEETQYF.